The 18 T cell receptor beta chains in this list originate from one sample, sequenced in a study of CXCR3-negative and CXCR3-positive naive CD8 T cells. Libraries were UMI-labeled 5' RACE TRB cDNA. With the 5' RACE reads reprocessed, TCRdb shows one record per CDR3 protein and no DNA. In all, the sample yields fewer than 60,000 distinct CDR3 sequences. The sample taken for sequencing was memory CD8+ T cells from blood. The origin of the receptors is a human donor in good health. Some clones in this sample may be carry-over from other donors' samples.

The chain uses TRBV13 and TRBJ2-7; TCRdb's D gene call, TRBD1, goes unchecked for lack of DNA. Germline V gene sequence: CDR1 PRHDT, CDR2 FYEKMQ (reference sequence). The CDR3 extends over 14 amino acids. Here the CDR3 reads CASSFGQGWHEQYF.

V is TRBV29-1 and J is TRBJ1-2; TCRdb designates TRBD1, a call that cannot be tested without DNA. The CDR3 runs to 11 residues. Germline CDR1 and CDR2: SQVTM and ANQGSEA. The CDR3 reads CSAYRDYGYTF.

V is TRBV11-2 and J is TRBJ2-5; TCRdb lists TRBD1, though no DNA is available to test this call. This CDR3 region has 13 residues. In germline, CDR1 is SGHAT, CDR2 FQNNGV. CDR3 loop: CASRKPGSETQYF. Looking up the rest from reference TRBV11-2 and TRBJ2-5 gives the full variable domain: EAGVAQSPRYKIIEKRQSVAFWCNPISGHATLYWYQQILGQGPKLLIQFQNNGVVDDSQLPKDRFSAERLKGVDSTLKIQPAKLEDSAVYLCASRKPGSETQYFGPGTRLLVL.

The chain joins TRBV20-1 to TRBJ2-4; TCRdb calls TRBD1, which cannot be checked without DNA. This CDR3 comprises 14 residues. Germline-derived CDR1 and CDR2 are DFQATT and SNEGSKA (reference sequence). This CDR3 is CSARGGIAKNIQYF.

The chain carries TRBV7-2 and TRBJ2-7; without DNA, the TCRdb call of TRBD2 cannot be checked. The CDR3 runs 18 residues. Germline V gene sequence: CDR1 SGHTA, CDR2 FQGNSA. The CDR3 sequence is CASSPLRGKGQVPYEQYF.

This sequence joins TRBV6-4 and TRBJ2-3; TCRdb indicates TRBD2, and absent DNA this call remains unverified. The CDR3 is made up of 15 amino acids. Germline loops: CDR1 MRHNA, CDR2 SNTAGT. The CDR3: CASSPSGGGTDTQYF.

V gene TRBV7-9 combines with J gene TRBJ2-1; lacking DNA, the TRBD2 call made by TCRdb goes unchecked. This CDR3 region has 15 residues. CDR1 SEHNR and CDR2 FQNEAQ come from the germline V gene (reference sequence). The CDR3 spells CASSAASGAYNEQFF.

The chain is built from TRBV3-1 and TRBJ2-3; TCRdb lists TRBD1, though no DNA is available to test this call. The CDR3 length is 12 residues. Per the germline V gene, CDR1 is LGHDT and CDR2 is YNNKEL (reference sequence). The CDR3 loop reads CASTGGTDTQYF.

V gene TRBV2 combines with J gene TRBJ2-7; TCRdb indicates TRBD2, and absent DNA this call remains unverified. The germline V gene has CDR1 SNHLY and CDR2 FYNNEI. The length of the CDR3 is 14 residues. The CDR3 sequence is CASTGPPASYEQYF.

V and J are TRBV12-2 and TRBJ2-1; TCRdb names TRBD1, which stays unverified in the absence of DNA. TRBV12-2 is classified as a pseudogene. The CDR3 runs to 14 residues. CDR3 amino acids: CASRLAGGFYEQFF.

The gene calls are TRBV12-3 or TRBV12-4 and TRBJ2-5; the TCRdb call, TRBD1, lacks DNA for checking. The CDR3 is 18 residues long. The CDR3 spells CASSLEVFDRGRGETQYF.

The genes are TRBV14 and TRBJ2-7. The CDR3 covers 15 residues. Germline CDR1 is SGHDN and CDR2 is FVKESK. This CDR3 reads CPQGEVAAQFYEQYF.

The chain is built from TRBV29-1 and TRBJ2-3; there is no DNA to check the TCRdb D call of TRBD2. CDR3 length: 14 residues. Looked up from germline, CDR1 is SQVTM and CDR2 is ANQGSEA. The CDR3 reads CSVDVGLAVATQYF.

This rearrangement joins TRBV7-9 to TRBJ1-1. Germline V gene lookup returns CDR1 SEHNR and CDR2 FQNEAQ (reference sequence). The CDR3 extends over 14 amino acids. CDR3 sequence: CASSLAGTLTEAFF.

CDR3 protein: CASSASGGHNEQFF. J is TRBJ2-1 and V is TRBV10-2; TCRdb outputs TRBD2, but without DNA this stays unchecked. Germline V gene data show CDR1 as WSHSY and CDR2 as SAAADI. The length of the CDR3 is 14 residues.

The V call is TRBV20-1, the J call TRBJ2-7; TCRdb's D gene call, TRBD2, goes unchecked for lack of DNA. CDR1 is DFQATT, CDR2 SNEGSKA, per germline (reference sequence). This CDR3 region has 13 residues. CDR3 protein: CSASGERIYEQYF.

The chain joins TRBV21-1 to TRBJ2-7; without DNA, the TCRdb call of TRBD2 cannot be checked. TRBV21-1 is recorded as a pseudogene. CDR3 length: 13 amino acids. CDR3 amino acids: CASWGLPGAEQYF.

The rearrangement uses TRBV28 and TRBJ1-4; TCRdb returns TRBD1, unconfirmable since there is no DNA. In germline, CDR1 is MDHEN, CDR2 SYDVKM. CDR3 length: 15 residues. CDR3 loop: CASSPDGTDGEKLFF.